A selection of T cell receptor beta chains follows, all from one sample in a study of shared clonotypes between healthy human individuals. Clones were read by immunoSEQ multiplex PCR, and TCRdb kept only the in-frame ones, dropping some. This table has more than 1.2 million clones, less than 99% appearing once. The source material was naive CD4+ T cells sorted from blood. The receptors were sampled from a man between 25 and 39 years old in good health. Each CDR3 is given with its conserved first and last residue. D genes are given only for firm matches. Clone size is not always given. Where it is, it says once, few, many or a class for expanded clones.

j_call | v_call | d_call | clone_size | cdr3_nt | cdr3_aa
TRBJ2-1 | TRBV11-2 | - | - | TGTGCCAGCAGCTTTGGACTATCGGGCCGCAATGAGCAGTTCTTC | CASSFGLSGRNEQFF
TRBJ2-5 | TRBV18 | - | - | TGTGCCAGCTCACCGATCGAGGAGACCCAGTACTTC | CASSPIEETQYF
TRBJ1-1 | TRBV5-1 | TRBD1 | - | TGCGCCAGCAGCTTGTTGGGACGAACAGGGGGCACTGAAGCTTTCTTT | CASSLLGRTGGTEAFF
TRBJ1-1 | TRBV5-1 | TRBD1 | - | TGCGCCAGCAGGATTTCAGGGGGCTTCACTGAAGCTTTCTTT | CASRISGGFTEAFF
TRBJ2-1 | TRBV5-4 | TRBD1 | - | TGTGCCAGCAGCTCTCGAACAGGGGGAGGTCAGTTCTTC | CASSSRTGGGQFF
TRBJ2-7 | TRBV27 | TRBD1 | - | TGTGCCAGCAGGCAGGACAGGGGCTCCTACGAGCAGTACTTC | CASRQDRGSYEQYF
TRBJ2-3 | TRBV5-1 | TRBD2 | - | TGCGCCAGCAGCCTAGGACTAGCGCCTAGCACAGATACGCAGTATTTT | CASSLGLAPSTDTQYF
TRBJ2-5 | TRBV7-9 | - | - | TGTGCCAGCAACTCCGGGGAGAACCTGAAAGAGACCCAGTACTTC | CASNSGENLKETQYF
TRBJ2-2 | TRBV5-4 | - | - | TGTGCCAGCAGCTTGCGTACAGGGAACACCGGGGAGCTGTTTTTT | CASSLRTGNTGELFF
TRBJ1-2 | TRBV2 | - | - | TGTGCCAGCAAAACCCTATATGGCTACACCTTC | CASKTLYGYTF
TRBJ2-1 | TRBV10-3 | - | - | TGTGCCATCAGTGTTCTTAATGAGCAGTTCTTC | CAISVLNEQFF
TRBJ2-7 | TRBV15 | - | - | TGTGCCACCAGCAGAGATAGAGGGTCCCACGAGCAGTACTTC | CATSRDRGSHEQYF
TRBJ1-2 | TRBV9 | TRBD1 | - | TGTGCCAGCAGCCCACCCGGGCAGGGGGGTGGCTACACCTTC | CASSPPGQGGGYTF
TRBJ2-3 | TRBV7-6 | TRBD2 | - | TGTGCCAGCAGCTTAGGGACTAGCGGCTACACAGATACGCAGTATTTT | CASSLGTSGYTDTQYF
TRBJ2-3 | TRBV5-1 | - | - | TGCGCCAGCAGCTTGGGGAGCGGCAGCACAGATACGCAGTATTTT | CASSLGSGSTDTQYF
TRBJ2-7 | TRBV4-1 | - | once | TGCGCCAGCAGCCAAGAGGGAGTTCTAAGCTACGAGCAGTACTTC | CASSQEGVLSYEQYF
TRBJ2-7 | TRBV5-6 | - | - | TGTGCCAGCAGTCCAATCGGGCAACTAGGCTGGATCGACGAGCAGTACTTC | CASSPIGQLGWIDEQYF
TRBJ2-5 | TRBV5-6 | TRBD2 | - | TGTGCCAGCACACCGGGACTAGCGTTTCAAGAGACCCAGTACTTC | CASTPGLAFQETQYF
TRBJ1-1 | TRBV10-1 | - | - | TGCGCCAGCAGTGAGTCGATATCACGGAACACTGAAGCTTTCTTT | CASSESISRNTEAFF
TRBJ2-1 | TRBV6-5 | TRBD1 | - | TGTGCCAGTGCGACAGGGCCCTACAATGAGCAGTTCTTC | CASATGPYNEQFF
TRBJ2-3 | TRBV2 | TRBD2 | - | TGTGCCAGCCTCCGGGAGCTAGCGGGCACAGATACGCAGTATTTT | CASLRELAGTDTQYF
TRBJ2-3 | TRBV12-5 | - | once | TGTGCTAGCTCGGGTTCGGGGGCCCTCACAGATACGCAGTATTTT | CASSGSGALTDTQYF
TRBJ2-1 | TRBV7-9 | - | - | TGTGCCAGCAGCTTAAACGCGTACAATGAGCAGTTCTTC | CASSLNAYNEQFF
TRBJ2-7 | TRBV28 | - | - | TGTGCCAGCCTCCTTGGGGGCAGGGAGGTGCAGTACTTC | CASLLGGREVQYF
TRBJ2-4 | TRBV15 | - | - | TGTGCCACCAGCAGAGATTTAGGGACAGCCAAAAACATTCAGTACTTC | CATSRDLGTAKNIQYF
TRBJ2-5 | TRBV5-1 | - | - | TGCGCCAGCAGTGGATCGGGACATCAAGTCGGGGAGACCCAGTACTTC | CASSGSGHQVGETQYF
TRBJ2-7 | TRBV19 | TRBD1 | - | TGTGCCAGTAGTATCCTGGTATCTGGGACAGGGGGTTACGAGCAGTACTTC | CASSILVSGTGGYEQYF
TRBJ2-7 | TRBV5-4 | TRBD2 | once | TGTGCCAGCAGCTCCACCAGCGGGGCATACGAGCAGTACTTC | CASSSTSGAYEQYF
TRBJ2-5 | TRBV7-9 | TRBD2 | - | TGTGCCAGCAGCTTAGCGGGAGGGCCTGGAGAGACCCAGTACTTC | CASSLAGGPGETQYF
TRBJ2-4 | TRBV27 | - | - | TGTGCCAGCAGGGGGGGGCGTGCCGGAAACATTCAGTACTTC | CASRGGRAGNIQYF
TRBJ2-1 | TRBV2 | - | - | TGTGCCAGCAGCGACGGGGGACCCTACAATGAGCAGTTCTTC | CASSDGGPYNEQFF
TRBJ2-1 | TRBV29-1 | - | once | TGCAGCGTTGAACTGGAAGGCTCCTACAATGAGCAGTTCTTC | CSVELEGSYNEQFF
TRBJ2-7 | TRBV2 | TRBD2 | - | TGTGCCAGCAGTGAAATCGCGGGAGGTGGGTATGAGCAGTACTTC | CASSEIAGGGYEQYF
TRBJ1-3 | TRBV7-2 | - | - | TGTGCCAGCAGTACTCTCCCCCCCCAGAGGTCTGGAAACACCATATATTTT | CASSTLPPQRSGNTIYF
TRBJ2-2 | TRBV19 | TRBD2 | - | TGTGCCATAGGACTAGCGGTAAACACCGGGGAGCTGTTTTTT | CAIGLAVNTGELFF
TRBJ2-2 | TRBV19 | TRBD1 | - | TGTGCCAGTAAAACGGGACAGGGGCCAACCGGGGAGCTGTTTTTT | CASKTGQGPTGELFF
TRBJ1-3 | TRBV4-1 | - | - | TGCGCCAGCAGCCAGCGAACCTCGGGACGGAGGGCGCGGGGAAACACCATATATTTT | CASSQRTSGRRARGNTIYF
TRBJ1-5 | TRBV11-2 | - | - | TGTGCCAGCAGCTCCGGGGGGCCCCAGCATTTT | CASSSGGPQHF
TRBJ1-1 | TRBV12-5 | - | - | TGTGCTAGTGGCTTGGGGGACATCCGGAACACTGAAGCTTTCTTT | CASGLGDIRNTEAFF
TRBJ1-2 | TRBV29-1 | - | - | TGCAGCGTTGAAGGGGGTCGGAGTGGCTACACCTTC | CSVEGGRSGYTF
TRBJ2-1 | TRBV5-1 | TRBD2 | - | TGCGCCAGCAGCTTGGGACTAGCGGGAGTGGTTGAGCAGTTCTTC | CASSLGLAGVVEQFF
TRBJ2-3 | TRBV5-4 | - | - | TGTGCCAGCAGCTTGTCTTCGGAGTGGGTGAGGGAAGATACGCAGTATTTT | CASSLSSEWVREDTQYF
TRBJ2-3 | TRBV7-2 | TRBD1 | - | TGTGCCAGCAGTTCTAGAGACAGGGGGAGCACAGATACGCAGTATTTT | CASSSRDRGSTDTQYF